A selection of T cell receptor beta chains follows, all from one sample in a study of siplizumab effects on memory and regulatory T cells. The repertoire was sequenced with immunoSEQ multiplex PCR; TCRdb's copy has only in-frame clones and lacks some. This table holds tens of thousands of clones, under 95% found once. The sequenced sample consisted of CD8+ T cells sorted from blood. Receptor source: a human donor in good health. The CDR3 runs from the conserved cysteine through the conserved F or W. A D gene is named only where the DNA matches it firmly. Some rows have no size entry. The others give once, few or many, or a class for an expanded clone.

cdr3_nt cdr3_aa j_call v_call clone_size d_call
TGTGCCAGCAGCTTAGAGGAGGGCCGAACAGATACGCAGTATTTT CASSLEEGRTDTQYF TRBJ2-3 TRBV11-3 NA NA
TGTGCCAGCAGTTTATTGGGACAGGGCACAGATACGCAGTATTTT CASSLLGQGTDTQYF TRBJ2-3 TRBV27 NA TRBD1
TGTGCCAGCAGCTTACGGGCTAGCGGGATCTCCTACAATGAGCAGTTCTTC CASSLRASGISYNEQFF TRBJ2-1 TRBV11-2 NA TRBD2
TGCAGTGTAGACAGGGTTGGCACAGATACGCAGTATTTT CSVDRVGTDTQYF TRBJ2-3 TRBV29-1 NA TRBD1
TGTGCCAGCAGTGGTGGTCAGACTAATGAAAAACTGTTTTTT CASSGGQTNEKLFF TRBJ1-4 TRBV2 NA NA
TGCGCCAGCGCGCTCGAAGTAAATAGCAATCAGCCCCAGCATTTT CASALEVNSNQPQHF TRBJ1-5 TRBV4-1 NA NA
TGTGCCAGCAGCCTCCCAGCGGGGTACGGCGAGCAGTACTTC CASSLPAGYGEQYF TRBJ2-7 TRBV7-9 NA TRBD2
TGTGCCAGCAGCTTGGGGGACTATGGCTACACCTTC CASSLGDYGYTF TRBJ1-2 TRBV5-5 NA NA
TGTGCCAGCAGTTTTTGGACTAGCGGGTACGTTAGCACAGATACGCAGTATTTT CASSFWTSGYVSTDTQYF TRBJ2-3 TRBV27 once TRBD2
TGTGCCAGCAGCTCCCCCATGGACAAGAACACTGAAGCTTTCTTT CASSSPMDKNTEAFF TRBJ1-1 TRBV7-9 once NA
TGTGCCAGTAGTATAGTAGGGCTAGCGTCGATCCACGAGCAGTACTTC CASSIVGLASIHEQYF TRBJ2-7 TRBV19 NA NA
TGTGCCAGCAGCGTCTGGGCAGGTGCCTACGAGCAGTACTTC CASSVWAGAYEQYF TRBJ2-7 TRBV9 NA NA
TGCAGCGTTATTTGGGAGATTGAAGCTTTCTTT CSVIWEIEAFF TRBJ1-1 TRBV29-1 NA NA
TGTGCCAGCAGTGGTCTCGAGACACCGGGAGGAGACACCGGGGAGCTGTTTTTT CASSGLETPGGDTGELFF TRBJ2-2 TRBV2 NA TRBD2
TGTGCCAGCAGCTCCGGGCCCAGCACTGAAGCTTTCTTT CASSSGPSTEAFF TRBJ1-1 TRBV7-6 NA NA
TGTGCCAGCAGCCAAAGCCCTACTGTTGAAGCTTTCTTT CASSQSPTVEAFF TRBJ1-1 TRBV27 once NA
TGTGCCAGCAGTTACAGCTTAACGGGGGGCTACACCTTC CASSYSLTGGYTF TRBJ1-2 TRBV13 NA NA
TGTGCCAGCAGTTACTCAACAGCCACAGAGACCCAGTACTTC CASSYSTATETQYF TRBJ2-5 TRBV6-5 once NA
TGTGCCAGTAGTACCACAGGGGTGAACACTGAAGCTTTCTTT CASSTTGVNTEAFF TRBJ1-1 TRBV19 NA TRBD1
TGTGCCAGCAGTTACCCGAACATCGCAGGGGAAGAGACCCAGTACTTC CASSYPNIAGEETQYF TRBJ2-5 TRBV6-6 NA NA
TGCGCCAGCAGCCAAGTCCGGCAGCAAGAGACCCAGTACTTC CASSQVRQQETQYF TRBJ2-5 TRBV4-1 NA NA
TGCGCCAGCAGCCGCTCCCCGACAACCCTTGACGAGCAGTACTTC CASSRSPTTLDEQYF TRBJ2-7 TRBV4-1 once NA
TGTGCCAGCCGTCGACTAGGGGACTACGAGCAGTACTTC CASRRLGDYEQYF TRBJ2-7 TRBV6-1 NA NA
TGTGCCAGTAGTATACCGGCGGGATTGGCCTACAATGAGCAGTTCTTC CASSIPAGLAYNEQFF TRBJ2-1 TRBV19 NA NA
TGTGCCAGCAGCCCTAGGACTAGCGGGGGCCCCCAAGAGACCCAGTACTTC CASSPRTSGGPQETQYF TRBJ2-5 TRBV13 NA TRBD2
TGTGCCAGCAGCTTCACGGACACCGATCAGCCCCAGCATTTT CASSFTDTDQPQHF TRBJ1-5 TRBV7-9 once NA
TGTGCCAGCAGCCAGCTAGCGGGGGATCAAGAGACCCAGTACTTC CASSQLAGDQETQYF TRBJ2-5 TRBV4-2 few TRBD2
TGTGCCAGCAGTTTGCGGGGGACCACCTACGAGCAGTACTTC CASSLRGTTYEQYF TRBJ2-7 TRBV27 NA TRBD2
TGTGCCAGCAGTCTAAGTGAGGGGGGCTATGAGCAGTTCTTC CASSLSEGGYEQFF TRBJ2-1 TRBV27 NA NA
TGTGCCAGCAGCTCCTTGACAGATGATCAAGAGACCCAGTACTTC CASSSLTDDQETQYF TRBJ2-5 TRBV11-2 NA NA
TGTGCCAGCAGCTTAGGATATGGCAGGGTGAACACCGGGGAGCTGTTTTTT CASSLGYGRVNTGELFF TRBJ2-2 TRBV11-2 NA NA
TGTGCCAGCAGCGGAAGCGGGAGAGGGGCCACCGGGGAGCTGTTTTTT CASSGSGRGATGELFF TRBJ2-2 TRBV7-9 NA TRBD2
TGCAGCGTTTTCGTCGGGGGCATGGAGGGGGCTCGAGATGGCTACACCTTC CSVFVGGMEGARDGYTF TRBJ1-2 TRBV29-1 once TRBD1
TGTGCCAGTAGTATCGGAACGCGAGGCAATCAGCCCCAGCATTTT CASSIGTRGNQPQHF TRBJ1-5 TRBV19 NA NA
TGTGCCAGCAGTCCAGGGTTGAACACTGAAGCTTTCTTT CASSPGLNTEAFF TRBJ1-1 TRBV6-5 NA NA
TGTGCCACCAGCGGTTCCGGGACTAGCAGAGAGACCCAGTACTTC CATSGSGTSRETQYF TRBJ2-5 TRBV15 NA TRBD2
TGTGCCAGTTCATGGGACTCGTCCTACGAGCAGTACTTC CASSWDSSYEQYF TRBJ2-7 TRBV19 NA NA
TGCGCCAGCAGTGTCCTCCCAGACGAGCAGTACTTC CASSVLPDEQYF TRBJ2-7 TRBV10-2 NA NA
TGTGCCAGCAGTTACCGGGGGGCCTACGAGCAGTACTTC CASSYRGAYEQYF TRBJ2-7 TRBV6-6 NA TRBD2
TGCGCCAGCAGTGAGTATGGGAACCAAGAGACCCAGTACTTC CASSEYGNQETQYF TRBJ2-5 TRBV10-2 NA NA
TGCGCCAGCAGTCAGGGGTGGTGGACTGAAGCTTTCTTT CASSQGWWTEAFF TRBJ1-1 TRBV23-1 NA NA
TGTGCCAGTAGTATAGGAGGAGGCGCCTATCAGCCCCAGCATTTT CASSIGGGAYQPQHF TRBJ1-5 TRBV19 once NA
TGTGCCAGCAGTGAAGGAGTATACTCTGAAGCTTTCTTT CASSEGVYSEAFF TRBJ1-1 TRBV6-1 NA NA
TGTGCCAGCAGTTTAGGTGGGGTACGGACTGAAGCTTTCTTT CASSLGGVRTEAFF TRBJ1-1 TRBV27 NA NA
TGTGCCAGTAGTATTGATCAAGGACAGGGAGCCTACAATGAGCAGTTCTTC CASSIDQGQGAYNEQFF TRBJ2-1 TRBV19 NA TRBD1
TGTGCCAGCAGCGATCGTCAGGCCGGAGCGTCGCAGTATTTT CASSDRQAGASQYF TRBJ2-3 TRBV14 NA NA
TGTGCCAGCAGCTTGGCGGAAGGGTTAGCGGGGTGTTTT CASSLAEGLAGCF TRBJ2-3 TRBV5-3 NA TRBD2
TGTGCCAGCAGTTTCGGGTGGGGGGAGCAGTTCTTC CASSFGWGEQFF TRBJ2-1 TRBV27 NA NA
TGTGCCAGCAGGAAACGGGACTCGTTTTGGTACGAGCAGTACTTC CASRKRDSFWYEQYF TRBJ2-7 TRBV6-6 NA NA
TGTGCCAGCAGCATCGGTGGGGGGACAGAGACCCAGTACTTC CASSIGGGTETQYF TRBJ2-5 TRBV7-6 NA NA
TGTGCCAGCAGTTTATCGCGAGGGACTGCAACTAATGAAAAACTGTTTTTT CASSLSRGTATNEKLFF TRBJ1-4 TRBV27 few NA
TGTGCCAGCAGTTACTCGATAGCTAACTATGGCTACACCTTC CASSYSIANYGYTF TRBJ1-2 TRBV6-5 NA NA
TGTGCCAGCAGCTTAGAAGGGGGGAGGGAGACCTACGAGCAGTACTTC CASSLEGGRETYEQYF TRBJ2-7 TRBV7-9 NA NA
TGTGCCAGCAGCTCACATGAGGGCGGGAGGGCCTTAGAGACCCAGTACTTC CASSSHEGGRALETQYF TRBJ2-5 TRBV9 once TRBD2
TGTGCCAGCAGTTACTCGGGACCCCGCTATGGCTACACCTTC CASSYSGPRYGYTF TRBJ1-2 TRBV6-5 NA NA